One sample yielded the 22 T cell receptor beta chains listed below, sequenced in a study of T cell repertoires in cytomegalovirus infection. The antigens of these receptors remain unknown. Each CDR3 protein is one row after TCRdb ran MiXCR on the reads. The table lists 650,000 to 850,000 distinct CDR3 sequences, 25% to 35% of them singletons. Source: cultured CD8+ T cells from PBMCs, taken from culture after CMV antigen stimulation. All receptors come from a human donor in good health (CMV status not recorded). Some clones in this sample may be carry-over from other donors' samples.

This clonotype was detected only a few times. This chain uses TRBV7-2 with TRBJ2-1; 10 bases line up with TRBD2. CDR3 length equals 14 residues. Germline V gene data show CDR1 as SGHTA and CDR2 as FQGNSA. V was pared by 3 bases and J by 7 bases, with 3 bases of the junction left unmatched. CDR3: CASSFSGGSNEQFF. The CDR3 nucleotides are TGTGCCAGCAGCTTTAGCGGGGGGTCTAATGAGCAGTTCTTC.

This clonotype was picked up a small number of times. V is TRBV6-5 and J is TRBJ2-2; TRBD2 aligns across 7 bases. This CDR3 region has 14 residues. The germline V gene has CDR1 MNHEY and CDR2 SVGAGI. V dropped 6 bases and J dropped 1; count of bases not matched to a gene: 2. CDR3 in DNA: TGTGCCAGCAGCGGGGGGATGAACACCGGGGAGCTGTTTTTT. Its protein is CASSGGMNTGELFF.

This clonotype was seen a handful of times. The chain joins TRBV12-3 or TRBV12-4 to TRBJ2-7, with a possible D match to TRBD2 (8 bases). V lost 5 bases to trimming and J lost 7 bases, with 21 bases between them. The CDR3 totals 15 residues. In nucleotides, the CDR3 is TGTGCCAGCAGTCCTCGGGAGGGGGCATTAGGGGAGCAGTACTTC. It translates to CASSPREGALGEQYF.

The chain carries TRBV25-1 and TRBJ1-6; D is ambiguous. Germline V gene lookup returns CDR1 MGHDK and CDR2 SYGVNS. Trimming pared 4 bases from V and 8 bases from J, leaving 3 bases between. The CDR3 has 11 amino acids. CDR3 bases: TGTGCCAGCAGTGGCCATTCACCCCTCCACTTT. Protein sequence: CASSGHSPLHF.

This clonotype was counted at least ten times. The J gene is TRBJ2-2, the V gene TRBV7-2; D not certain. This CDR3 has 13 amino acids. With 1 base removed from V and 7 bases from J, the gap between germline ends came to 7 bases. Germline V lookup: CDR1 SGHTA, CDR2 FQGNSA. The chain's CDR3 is CASSLDWGGELFF. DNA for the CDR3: TGTGCCAGCAGCTTAGACTGGGGCGGGGAGCTGTTTTTT.

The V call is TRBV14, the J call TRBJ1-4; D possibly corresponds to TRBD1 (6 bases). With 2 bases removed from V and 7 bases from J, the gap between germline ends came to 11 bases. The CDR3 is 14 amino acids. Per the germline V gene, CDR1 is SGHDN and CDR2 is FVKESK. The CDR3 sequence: CASSQFGQSEKLFF. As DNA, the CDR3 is TGTGCCAGCAGCCAATTTGGACAGAGTGAAAAACTGTTTTTT.

CDR3: CASSQEGMREAFF. The CDR3 nucleotides read TGTGCCAGCAGCCAAGAGGGTATGCGTGAAGCTTTCTTT. The rearrangement links TRBV4-2 to TRBJ1-1; D remains ambiguous. With 0 bases removed from V and 7 bases from J, the gap between germline ends came to 9 bases. Germline CDR1 LGHNA, CDR2 YNFKEQ. The CDR3 totals 13 residues.

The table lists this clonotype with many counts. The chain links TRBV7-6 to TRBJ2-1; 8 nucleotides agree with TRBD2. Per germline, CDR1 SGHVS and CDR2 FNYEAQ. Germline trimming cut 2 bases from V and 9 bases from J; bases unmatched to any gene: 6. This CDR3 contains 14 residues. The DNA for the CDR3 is TGTGCCAGCAGCTTAAGCCCGGGAGGGGGTGAGCAGTTCTTC. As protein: CASSLSPGGGEQFF.

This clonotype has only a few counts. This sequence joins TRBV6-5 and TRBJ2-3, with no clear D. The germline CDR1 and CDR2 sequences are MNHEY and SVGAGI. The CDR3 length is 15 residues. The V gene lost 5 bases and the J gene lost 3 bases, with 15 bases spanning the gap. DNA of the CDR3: TGTGCCAGCAGTCGCGCCGGGTTTACTACAGATACGCAGTATTTT. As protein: CASSRAGFTTDTQYF.

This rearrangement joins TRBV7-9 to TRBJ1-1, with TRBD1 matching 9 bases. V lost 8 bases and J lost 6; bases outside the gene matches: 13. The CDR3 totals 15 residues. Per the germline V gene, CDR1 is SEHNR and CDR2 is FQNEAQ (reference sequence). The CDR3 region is CASRTRRQGEAEAFF. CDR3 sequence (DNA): TGTGCCAGCCGAACTCGGCGACAGGGGGAAGCTGAAGCTTTCTTT. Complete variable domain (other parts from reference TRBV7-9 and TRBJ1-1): DTGVSQNPRHKITKRGQNVTFRCDPISEHNRLYWYRQTLGQGPEFLTYFQNEAQLEKSRLLSDRFSAERPKGSFSTLEIQRTEQGDSAMYLCASRTRRQGEAEAFFGQGTRLTVV.

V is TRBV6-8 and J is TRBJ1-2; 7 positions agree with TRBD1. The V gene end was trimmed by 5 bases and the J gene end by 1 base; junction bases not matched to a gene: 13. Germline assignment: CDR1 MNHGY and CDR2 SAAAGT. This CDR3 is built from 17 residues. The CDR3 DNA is TGTGCCAGCAGTATCTTTCTCCCCACAGGGGATAACTATGGCTACACCTTC. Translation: CASSIFLPTGDNYGYTF.

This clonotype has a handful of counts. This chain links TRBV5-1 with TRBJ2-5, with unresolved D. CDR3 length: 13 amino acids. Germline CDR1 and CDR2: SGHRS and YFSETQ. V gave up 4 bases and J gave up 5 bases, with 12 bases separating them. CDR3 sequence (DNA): TGCGCCAGCAGCGTGCCTAGGCGGGAGACCCAGTACTTC. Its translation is CASSVPRRETQYF.

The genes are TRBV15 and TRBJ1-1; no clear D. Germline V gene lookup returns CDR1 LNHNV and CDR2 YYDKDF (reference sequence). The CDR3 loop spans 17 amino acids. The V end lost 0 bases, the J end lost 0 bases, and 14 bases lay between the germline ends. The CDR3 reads CATSREDLASMNTEAFF. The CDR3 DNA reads TGTGCCACCAGCAGAGAAGATTTAGCCAGTATGAACACTGAAGCTTTCTTT.

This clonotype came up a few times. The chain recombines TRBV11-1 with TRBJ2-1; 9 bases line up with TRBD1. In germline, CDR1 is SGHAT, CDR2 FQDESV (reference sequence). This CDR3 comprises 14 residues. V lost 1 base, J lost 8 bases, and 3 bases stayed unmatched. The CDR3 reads CASSLGQGGHEQFF. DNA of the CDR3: TGTGCCAGCAGCTTAGGACAGGGGGGCCATGAGCAGTTCTTC.

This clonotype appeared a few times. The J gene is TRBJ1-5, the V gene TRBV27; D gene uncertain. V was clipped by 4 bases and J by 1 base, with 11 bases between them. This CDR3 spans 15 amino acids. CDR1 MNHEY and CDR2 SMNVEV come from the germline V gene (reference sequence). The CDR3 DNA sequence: TGTGCCAGCAGTTACCTACCCGGGAGCAATCAGCCCCAGCATTTT. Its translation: CASSYLPGSNQPQHF.

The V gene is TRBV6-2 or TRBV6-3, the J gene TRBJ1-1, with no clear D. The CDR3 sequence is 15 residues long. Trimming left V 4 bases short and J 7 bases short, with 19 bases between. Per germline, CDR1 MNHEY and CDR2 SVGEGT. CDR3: CASSSRKAVEIEAFF. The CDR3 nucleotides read TGTGCCAGCAGTTCTCGGAAGGCGGTGGAAATTGAAGCTTTCTTT.

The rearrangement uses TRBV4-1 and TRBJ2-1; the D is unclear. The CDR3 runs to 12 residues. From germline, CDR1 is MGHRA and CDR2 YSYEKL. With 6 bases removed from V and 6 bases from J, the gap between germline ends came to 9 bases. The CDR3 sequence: CASSQISNEQFF. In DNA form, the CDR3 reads TGCGCCAGCAGTCAAATTAGCAATGAGCAGTTCTTC.

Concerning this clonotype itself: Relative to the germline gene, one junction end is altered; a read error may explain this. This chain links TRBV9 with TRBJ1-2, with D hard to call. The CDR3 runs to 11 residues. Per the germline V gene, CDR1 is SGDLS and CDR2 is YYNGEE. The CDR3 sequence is CASNVALGYTF. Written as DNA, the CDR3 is TGTGCCAGCAACGTAGCCCTTGGCTACACCTTC.

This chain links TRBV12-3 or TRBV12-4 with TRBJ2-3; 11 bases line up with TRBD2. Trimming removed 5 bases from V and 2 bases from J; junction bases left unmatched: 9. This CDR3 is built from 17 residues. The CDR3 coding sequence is TGTGCCAGCAGTCTACGGCTAGCGGGGGGAATCACAGATACGCAGTATTTT. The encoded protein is CASSLRLAGGITDTQYF.

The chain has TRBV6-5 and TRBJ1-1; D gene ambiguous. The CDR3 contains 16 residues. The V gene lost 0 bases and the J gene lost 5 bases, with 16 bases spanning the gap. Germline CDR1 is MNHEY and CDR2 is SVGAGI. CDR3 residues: CASSYSVEFSGTEAFF. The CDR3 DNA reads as TGTGCCAGCAGTTACTCAGTTGAGTTTTCGGGAACTGAAGCTTTCTTT.

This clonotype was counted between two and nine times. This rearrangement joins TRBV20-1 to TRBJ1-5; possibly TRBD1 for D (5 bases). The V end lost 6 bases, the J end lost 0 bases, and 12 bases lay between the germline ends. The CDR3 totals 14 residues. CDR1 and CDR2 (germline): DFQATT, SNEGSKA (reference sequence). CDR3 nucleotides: TGCAGTGCAAGCCCGGGGCTTAGCAATCAGCCCCAGCATTTT. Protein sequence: CSASPGLSNQPQHF.

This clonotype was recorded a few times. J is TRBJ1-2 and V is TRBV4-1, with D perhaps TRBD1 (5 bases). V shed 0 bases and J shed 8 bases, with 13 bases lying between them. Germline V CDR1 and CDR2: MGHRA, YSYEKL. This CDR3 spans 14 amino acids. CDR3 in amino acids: CASSQEPARDGYTF. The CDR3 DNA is TGCGCCAGCAGCCAAGAGCCGGCCCGGGACGGCTACACCTTC.